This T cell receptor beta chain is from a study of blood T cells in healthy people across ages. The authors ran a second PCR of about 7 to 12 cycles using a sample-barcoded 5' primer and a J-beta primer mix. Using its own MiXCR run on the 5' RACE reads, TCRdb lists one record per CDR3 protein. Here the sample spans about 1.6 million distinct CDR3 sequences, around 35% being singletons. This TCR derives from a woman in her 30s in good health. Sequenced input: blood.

The CDR3 DNA follows: TGTGCCAGCAGTTTGGCTCGAAGGAGTATTTATACGCAGTATTTT. This gives the protein CASSLARRSIYTQYF. The rearrangement uses TRBV28 and TRBJ2-3, with unresolved D. The V gene lost 3 bases and the J gene lost 7 bases, with 17 bases spanning the gap. CDR3 length: 15 amino acids. Per the germline V gene, CDR1 is MDHEN and CDR2 is SYDVKM.